This T cell receptor beta chain was observed in a study of blood T cells in healthy people across ages. This CDR3 has 16 residues. V was shortened by 0 bases and J by 0 bases, with 13 bases between the two germline ends. CDR1 is SGHRS and CDR2 is YFSETQ in the germline V gene. Primers used in a second PCR of about 6 to 11 cycles were a sample-barcoded 5' primer and a J-beta primer mix. Via MiXCR, TCRdb re-called the 5' RACE reads, giving one row per CDR3 protein. The data hold approximately 900,000 distinct CDR3 sequences, with 25% to 35% observed a single time. In this sample, this clonotype turned up a few times. These sequences were also reported in another study, on T cells of mothers and their children.

The chain employs TRBV5-1 and TRBJ2-7; possible D gene TRBD2, 6 bases. The sequencing input was blood. The receptor was derived from a woman in her forties in good health. The CDR3 loop is CASSLDGRRSSYEQYF. For the CDR3, the DNA is TGCGCCAGCAGCTTGGATGGGAGGCGTTCCTCCTACGAGCAGTACTTC.